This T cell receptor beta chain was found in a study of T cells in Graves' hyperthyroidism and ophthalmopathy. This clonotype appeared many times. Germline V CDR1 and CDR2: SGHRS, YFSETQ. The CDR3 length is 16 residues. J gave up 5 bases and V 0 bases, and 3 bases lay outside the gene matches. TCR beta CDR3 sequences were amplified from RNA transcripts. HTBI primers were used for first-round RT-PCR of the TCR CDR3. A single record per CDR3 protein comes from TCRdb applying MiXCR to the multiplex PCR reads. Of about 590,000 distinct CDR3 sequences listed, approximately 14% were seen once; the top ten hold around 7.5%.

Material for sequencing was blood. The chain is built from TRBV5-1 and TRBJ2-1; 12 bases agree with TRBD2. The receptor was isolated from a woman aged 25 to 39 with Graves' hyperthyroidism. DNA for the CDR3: TGCGCCAGCAGCTTGGTACTAGCGGGAGGAAACAATGAGCAGTTCTTC. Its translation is CASSLVLAGGNNEQFF.